This TCR beta chain comes out of a study of human T cells and chemical hapten exposure. On the study more broadly: The upper back received 0.01% DPC by patch testing, with results read at 6 days. General study points: Significantly greater numbers of large CDR3 similarity clusters came from expanded TCRs than from controls. No shift was seen in TCRs above 1 in 1000 frequency with DPC sensitization.

The time point: patch test 3, about 24 weeks after DPC sensitization. The treatment: therapeutic diphenylcyclopropenone sensitization with weekly scalp DPC. This clonotype was observed a handful of times. What it binds is unknown. Authors' analysis steps: Per-sample TCR counts ranged from roughly 20,000 to 700,000, median approximately 98,000. TCRdb reprocessed the RACE reads via MiXCR and lists one record per CDR3 protein. None of the V and J calls come from the authors' own analysis; TCRdb made them. The repertoire has about 190,000 distinct CDR3 sequences, more than 20% of them found once; the top ten carry about 2.3%. This CDR3 contains 13 residues. The ends were cut back, 7 bases at V and 6 bases at J, with 13 bases in the middle. The germline gives CDR1 SGHTA, CDR2 FQGNSA.

This chain joins TRBV7-2 and TRBJ1-5, with D hard to call. The TCR originated in a middle-aged woman with alopecia areata. Some clones in this sample may be carry-over from other donors' samples. This specimen was whole blood, taken in connection with sensitization to the hapten diphenylcyclopropenone (DPC). CDR3 in DNA: TGTGCCAGCACCGTCACCCCGGGTCAGCCCCAGCATTTT. Translated, it gives CASTVTPGQPQHF.